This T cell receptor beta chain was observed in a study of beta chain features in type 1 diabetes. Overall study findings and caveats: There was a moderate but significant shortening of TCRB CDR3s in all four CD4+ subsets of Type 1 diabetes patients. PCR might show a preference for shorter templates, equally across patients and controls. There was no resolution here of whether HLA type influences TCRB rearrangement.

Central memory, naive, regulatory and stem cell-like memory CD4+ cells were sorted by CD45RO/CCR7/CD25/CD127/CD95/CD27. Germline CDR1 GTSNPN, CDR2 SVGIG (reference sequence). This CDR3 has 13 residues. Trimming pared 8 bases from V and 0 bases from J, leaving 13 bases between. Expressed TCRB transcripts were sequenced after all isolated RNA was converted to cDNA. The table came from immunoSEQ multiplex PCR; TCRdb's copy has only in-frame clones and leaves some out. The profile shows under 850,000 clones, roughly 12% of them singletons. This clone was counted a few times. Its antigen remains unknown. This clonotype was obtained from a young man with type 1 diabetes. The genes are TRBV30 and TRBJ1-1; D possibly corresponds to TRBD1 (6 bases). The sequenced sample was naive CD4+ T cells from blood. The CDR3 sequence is CAISGGMNTEAFF. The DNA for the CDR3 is TGTGCCATCTCCGGGGGCATGAACACTGAAGCTTTCTTT. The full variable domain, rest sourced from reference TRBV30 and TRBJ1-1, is SQTIHQWPATLVQPVGSPLSLECTVEGTSNPNLYWYRQAAGRGLQLLFYSVGIGQISSEVPQNLSASRPQDRQFILSSKKLLLSDSGFYLCAISGGMNTEAFFGQGTRLTVV.